The entry that follows covers one T cell receptor (beta chain) sequence. No antigen is known for it. V was shortened by 1 base and J by 3 bases, with 9 bases between the two germline ends. CDR3 length: 14 amino acids. The data derive from a study of identical twins. TCRdb re-derived calls from the 5' RACE reads in MiXCR, one entry per CDR3 protein. The data show some 1,600,000 distinct CDR3 sequences, more than 30% seen once. Regarding the study as a whole: Models underestimated how often monozygotic twins shared out-of-frame TCR alpha.

Specimen: cord blood. This clonotype was sampled from a newborn girl in good health. The chain couples TRBV12-3 or TRBV12-4 to TRBJ1-2, with D unclear. Here the CDR3 reads CASSLDWVDYGYTF. The CDR3 DNA follows: TGTGCCAGCAGTTTAGATTGGGTGGACTATGGCTACACCTTC.